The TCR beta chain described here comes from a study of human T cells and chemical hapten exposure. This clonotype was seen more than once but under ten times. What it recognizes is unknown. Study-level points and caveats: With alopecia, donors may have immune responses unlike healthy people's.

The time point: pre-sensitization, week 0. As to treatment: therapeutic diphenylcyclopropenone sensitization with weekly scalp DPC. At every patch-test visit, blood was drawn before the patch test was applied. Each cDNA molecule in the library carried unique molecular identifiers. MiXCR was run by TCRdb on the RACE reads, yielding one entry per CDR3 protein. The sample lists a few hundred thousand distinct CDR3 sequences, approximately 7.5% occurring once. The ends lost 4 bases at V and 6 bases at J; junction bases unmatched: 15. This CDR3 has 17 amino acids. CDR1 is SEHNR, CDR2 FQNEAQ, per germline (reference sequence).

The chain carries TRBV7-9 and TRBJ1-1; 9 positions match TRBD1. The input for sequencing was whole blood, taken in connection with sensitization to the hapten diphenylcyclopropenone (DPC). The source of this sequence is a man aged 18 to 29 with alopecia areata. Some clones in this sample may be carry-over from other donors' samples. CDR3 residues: CASSSTGGNFRVSEAFF. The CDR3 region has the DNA TGTGCCAGCAGCTCCACAGGGGGCAATTTTCGGGTCTCTGAAGCTTTCTTT. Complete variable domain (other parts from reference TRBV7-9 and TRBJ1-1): DTGVSQNPRHKITKRGQNVTFRCDPISEHNRLYWYRQTLGQGPEFLTYFQNEAQLEKSRLLSDRFSAERPKGSFSTLEIQRTEQGDSAMYLCASSSTGGNFRVSEAFFGQGTRLTVV.